These T cell receptor beta chains were read from a single sample in a study of CD8 T cells in ankylosing spondylitis. TCRdb redid the calling of the 5' RACE reads with MiXCR, one entry per CDR3 protein. The sample has approximately 540,000 distinct CDR3 sequences, 9.5% to 15% seen once; the top ten hold almost 7%. The specimen was blood, either unsorted or a sorted T cell fraction (not recorded which). These receptors all stem from a male donor with ankylosing spondylitis. CDR3s include the opening cysteine and the closing phenylalanine or tryptophan. A D gene is named only where the DNA matches it firmly. The size entry is marked missing in some rows and otherwise reads once, few, many or a size class.

d_call j_call clone_size v_call cdr3_aa cdr3_nt
TRBD2 TRBJ2-1 few TRBV5-1 CASSPSGLAYDEQFF TGCGCCAGCAGCCCGAGCGGACTAGCTTACGATGAGCAGTTCTTC
TRBD2 TRBJ2-5 . TRBV11-2 CASSWGLGGETQYF TGTGCCAGCAGCTGGGGCTTGGGGGGGGAGACCCAGTACTTC
. TRBJ1-5 few TRBV10-2 CASSASNSNQPQHF TGCGCCAGCAGTGCATCAAATAGCAATCAGCCCCAGCATTTT
. TRBJ1-6 . TRBV12-3/TRBV12-4 CASSLKAGVSPLHF TGTGCCAGCAGTTTAAAGGCCGGGGTGTCACCCCTCCACTTT
TRBD2 TRBJ2-2 many TRBV7-9 CASSPRGVNTGELFF TGTGCCAGCAGCCCACGGGGGGTTAACACCGGGGAGCTGTTTTTT
TRBD2 TRBJ2-1 . TRBV12-3/TRBV12-4 CASSHERTSGRFYNEQFF TGTGCCAGCAGTCATGAGCGGACTAGCGGGAGATTCTACAATGAGCAGTTCTTC
TRBD2 TRBJ2-5 . TRBV11-2 CASSPYSGTSGMRETQYF TGTGCCAGCAGCCCCTACTCCGGGACTAGCGGGATGAGGGAGACCCAGTACTTC
. TRBJ1-1 few TRBV3-1 CASTTLGGVSEAFF TGTGCCAGCACGACTTTAGGTGGGGTTTCTGAAGCTTTCTTT
. TRBJ2-7 many TRBV10-3 CAIGSDNEQYF TGTGCCATCGGGTCGGATAACGAGCAGTACTTC
. TRBJ1-1 few TRBV12-3/TRBV12-4 CASSFRRVTEAFF TGTGCCAGCAGCTTCCGCAGGGTCACTGAAGCTTTCTTT
. TRBJ1-1 few TRBV11-2 CASSLNRAGTLNTEAFF TGTGCCAGCAGCTTAAACCGGGCGGGGACCCTGAACACTGAAGCTTTCTTT
. TRBJ2-5 few TRBV20-1 CSVYLQETQYF TGCAGTGTGTATCTCCAAGAGACCCAGTACTTC
TRBD1 TRBJ1-1 few TRBV18 CASSPITGAGTEAFF TGTGCCAGCTCACCTATTACAGGGGCAGGGACTGAAGCTTTCTTT
. TRBJ2-2 . TRBV25-1 CASTGANTGELFF TGTGCCAGCACCGGAGCGAACACCGGGGAGCTGTTTTTT
. TRBJ1-1 many TRBV12-3/TRBV12-4 CASSWGGPNTEAFF TGTGCCAGCAGCTGGGGGGGACCAAACACTGAAGCTTTCTTT
TRBD2 TRBJ2-5 many TRBV7-2 CASRHRLAVQETQYF TGTGCCAGCAGGCATAGACTAGCGGTCCAAGAGACCCAGTACTTC
. TRBJ2-7 once TRBV19 CASSSQISYEQYF TGTGCCAGTAGTTCGCAGATCTCCTACGAGCAGTACTTC
. TRBJ2-1 . TRBV29-1 CSVAQIDRNNEQFF TGCAGCGTTGCCCAGATCGACAGAAACAATGAGCAGTTCTTC
. TRBJ2-1 . TRBV11-3 CASSLETANEQFF TGTGCCAGCAGCTTAGAAACTGCCAATGAGCAGTTCTTC
. TRBJ1-2 few TRBV25-1 CASSESEVRYGYTF TGTGCCAGCAGTGAAAGTGAAGTACGCTATGGCTACACCTTC
. TRBJ1-2 few TRBV4-1 CASSLDLNYGYTF TGCGCCAGCAGCCTCGATCTAAACTATGGCTACACCTTC
. TRBJ2-1 few TRBV10-3 CAITTPSSEQFF TGTGCCATCACTACGCCTTCTTCCGAGCAGTTCTTC
TRBD1 TRBJ1-5 many TRBV24-1 CATGTGLRDQPQHF TGTGCCACTGGGACAGGACTAAGGGATCAGCCCCAGCATTTT
. TRBJ1-1 . TRBV11-2 CASSSLDAMNTEAFF TGTGCCAGCAGCTCCTTAGACGCAATGAACACTGAAGCTTTCTTT
TRBD1 TRBJ2-2 few TRBV15 CATSRAGQGTGELFF TGTGCCACCAGCAGAGCTGGACAGGGCACCGGGGAGCTGTTTTTT
. TRBJ1-5 . TRBV4-2 CASSQDRGDNQPQHF TGTGCCAGCAGCCAAGACAGGGGAGACAATCAGCCCCAGCATTTT
TRBD2 TRBJ2-1 few TRBV11-2 CASSLGLAGVQHEQFF TGTGCCAGCAGCCTGGGACTAGCGGGAGTACAGCATGAGCAGTTCTTC
TRBD1 TRBJ2-7 . TRBV10-3 CAINGQGNEQYF TGTGCCATCAATGGACAGGGGAACGAGCAGTACTTC
. TRBJ1-2 . TRBV12-5 CASGGPTGGYTF TGTGCTAGTGGGGGACCGACCGGTGGCTACACCTTC
. TRBJ2-5 few TRBV4-1 CASSQRYSDRETQYF TGCGCCAGCAGCCAACGCTACAGCGATCGGGAGACCCAGTACTTC
TRBD2 TRBJ2-3 few TRBV20-1 CSATTSGTGDTQYF TGCAGTGCTACGACTAGCGGAACGGGAGATACGCAGTATTTT
. TRBJ1-1 . TRBV5-1 CASSTQVGNTEAFF TGCGCCAGCAGCACACAGGTGGGGAACACTGAAGCTTTCTTT
TRBD2 TRBJ2-1 few TRBV15 CATSRLSAGDNEQFF TGTGCCACCAGCAGGTTATCAGCGGGGGACAATGAGCAGTTCTTC
TRBD2 TRBJ2-7 . TRBV5-6 CASSLIPAGGAYEQYF TGTGCCAGCAGCTTGATCCCAGCGGGAGGTGCCTACGAGCAGTACTTC
. TRBJ2-5 . TRBV27 CASSSISFRETQYF TGTGCCAGCAGTTCGATCAGTTTTAGGGAGACCCAGTACTTC
. TRBJ2-5 . TRBV12-3/TRBV12-4 CASSFQMGETQYF TGTGCCAGCAGTTTTCAAATGGGGGAGACCCAGTACTTC
. TRBJ1-5 few TRBV27 CASSLSEEGNQPQHF TGTGCCAGCAGTTTATCGGAGGAGGGCAATCAGCCCCAGCATTTT
. TRBJ1-1 few TRBV2 CASSFREEAFF TGTGCCAGCAGTTTCCGGGAAGAAGCTTTCTTT
TRBD1 TRBJ2-1 few TRBV3-1 CASSLDRGVIYNEQFF TGTGCCAGCAGCCTGGACAGGGGAGTTATCTACAATGAGCAGTTCTTC
TRBD1 TRBJ2-7 . TRBV20-1 CSAARGDRGHEQYF TGCAGTGCAGCGCGGGGGGACAGGGGTCACGAGCAGTACTTC
. TRBJ2-1 many TRBV7-8 CASSPNERVGNEQFF TGTGCCAGCAGCCCTAATGAGCGGGTGGGGAATGAGCAGTTCTTC
TRBD2 TRBJ2-1 many TRBV5-1 CASRLGGSSYNEQFF TGCGCCAGCAGATTAGGCGGGAGCTCCTACAATGAGCAGTTCTTC
. TRBJ1-1 . TRBV7-2 CASSLYRMNTEAFF TGTGCCAGCAGCTTATATAGGATGAACACTGAAGCTTTCTTT
. TRBJ2-7 . TRBV29-1 CSATGVSYEQYF TGCAGCGCCACGGGGGTTTCCTACGAGCAGTACTTC
. TRBJ1-1 few TRBV14 CASSQSTANTEAFF TGTGCCAGCAGCCAAAGTACAGCGAACACTGAAGCTTTCTTT
. TRBJ2-5 few TRBV15 CATSRDLGQETQYF TGTGCCACCAGCAGAGACCTCGGTCAAGAGACCCAGTACTTC
TRBD2 TRBJ2-1 few TRBV10-1 CASSGGLAGSFSYNEQFF TGCGCCAGCAGTGGGGGACTAGCGGGTTCCTTCTCCTACAATGAGCAGTTCTTC
. TRBJ1-5 few TRBV29-1 CSVEGGQGQPQHF TGCAGCGTTGAAGGAGGGCAGGGTCAGCCCCAGCATTTT
. TRBJ2-6 . TRBV5-1 CASASLSGANVLTF TGCGCCAGCGCAAGCCTCTCTGGGGCCAACGTCCTGACTTTC
. TRBJ1-4 . TRBV10-2 CASSESGRNEKLFF TGCGCCAGCAGTGAGTCAGGGCGCAATGAAAAACTGTTTTTT
. TRBJ1-1 few TRBV5-1 CASYAERNTEAFF TGCGCCAGCTACGCAGAGCGGAACACTGAAGCTTTCTTT